This passage covers 13 T cell receptor beta chains from one sample sequenced in a study of chemoradiotherapy in HPV16-positive cancers. The method was immunoSEQ multiplex PCR; TCRdb's version includes in-frame clones alone and lacks a portion of them. The sample has about 11,000 clones, about nine tenths seen once. This sample comprised blood, obtained from a patient who underwent chemoradiotherapy. The receptors shown here come from a human donor with HPV-associated anogenital cancer.

The chain combines TRBV19 with TRBJ2-7, with 14 bases aligning to TRBD2. The ends lost 9 bases at V and 0 bases at J; junction bases unmatched: 4. This CDR3 spans 15 amino acids. Germline V CDR1 and CDR2: LNHDA, SQIVND (reference sequence). CDR3 sequence (DNA): TGTGCCAGCGCGGGACTAGCGGGGGACTCCTACGAGCAGTACTTC. This encodes CASAGLAGDSYEQYF.

This chain links TRBV6-5 with TRBJ1-4; possibly TRBD1 for D (6 bases). The CDR3 has 15 residues. Germline CDR1 MNHEY, CDR2 SVGAGI. V lost 2 bases and J lost 8, with 15 bases in between. The DNA for the CDR3 is TGTGCCAGCAGTTACGGGTTCTCGGGGGCCGAAAAACTGTTTTTT. It codes for CASSYGFSGAEKLFF.

The chain uses TRBV5-1 and TRBJ1-3; no clear D gene. The V gene lost 2 bases and the J gene lost 0 bases, with 9 bases spanning the gap. This CDR3 has 15 amino acids. Germline V CDR1 and CDR2: SGHRS, YFSETQ. Here the CDR3 DNA reads TGCGCCAGCAGCTTTTCTCCAGGCTCTGGAAACACCATATATTTT. Protein: CASSFSPGSGNTIYF.

This clone was counted a single time. The chain combines TRBV9 with TRBJ1-1; D perhaps matches TRBD1 (5 bases). Germline lookup yields CDR1 SGDLS and CDR2 YYNGEE. The V and J ends lost 0 bases and 6 bases respectively, with 12 bases between them. The CDR3 runs to 14 residues. The CDR3 DNA reads TGTGCCAGCAGCGTAGACCCAGGGAGGGCTGAAGCTTTCTTT. Protein sequence: CASSVDPGRAEAFF.

The chain has TRBV7-8 and TRBJ2-3; D tentatively fits TRBD1 or TRBD2 (5 bases each). The V gene lost 8 bases and the J gene lost 4 bases, with 16 bases spanning the gap. CDR3 size: 14 residues. CDR1 is SGHVS and CDR2 is FQNEAQ in the germline V gene. The CDR3 is CASGASGSADTQYF. CDR3 bases: TGTGCCAGCGGCGCTTCAGGGAGTGCAGATACGCAGTATTTT.

The chain combines TRBV6-5 with TRBJ1-2, with a tentative D call TRBD1 (5 bases). V was pared by 4 bases and J by 1 base, with 13 bases between. The germline CDR1 and CDR2 sequences are MNHEY and SVGAGI. The CDR3 is 15 residues long. In nucleotides, the CDR3 is TGTGCCAGCAGTTTCTTTTGGGGGGGTAACTATGGCTACACCTTC. Its protein is CASSFFWGGNYGYTF.

The chain links TRBV7-9 to TRBJ2-5, with TRBD2 matching over 7 bases. V gave up 7 bases and J gave up 4 bases; unmatched junction bases: 12. The germline gives CDR1 SEHNR, CDR2 FQNEAQ (reference sequence). The CDR3 covers 15 residues. CDR3 in amino acids: CASTIPERGPETQYF. The CDR3 nucleotides read TGTGCCAGCACTATACCAGAGCGGGGCCCAGAGACCCAGTACTTC.

This clone appeared a single time. V gene TRBV13 combines with J gene TRBJ2-1; TRBD1 matches 9 bases. Germline V lookup: CDR1 PRHDT, CDR2 FYEKMQ (reference sequence). The CDR3 has 12 amino acids. V lost 6 bases, J lost 10 bases, and 4 bases stayed unmatched. The CDR3 spells CASRRTGEEQFF. DNA of the CDR3: TGTGCCAGCAGACGGACAGGGGAGGAGCAGTTCTTC.

This clone was seen a single time. The chain has TRBV20-1 and TRBJ1-2; no definite D call. The germline gives CDR1 DFQATT, CDR2 SNEGSKA (reference sequence). The CDR3 length is 11 residues. Trimming stripped 1 base from V and 4 bases from J, with 4 bases between. For the CDR3, the DNA is TGCAGTGCTAGAGGGGGCTATGGCTACACCTTC. This translates into CSARGGYGYTF.

This clone was seen a single time. This chain joins TRBV11-3 and TRBJ2-1; TRBD2 matches at 8 bases. J lost 5 bases, V lost 2 bases, and 5 bases had no gene match. This CDR3 is built from 15 residues. Looked up from germline, CDR1 is SGHNT and CDR2 is YENEEA. CDR3 nucleotide sequence: TGTGCCAGCAGCTTATGGGCGGGGGGCCACAATGAGCAGTTCTTC. It translates to CASSLWAGGHNEQFF.

The CDR3 sequence: CAISERGQGQAFF. The CDR3 nucleotides are TGTGCCATCAGTGAGCGGGGGCAGGGACAAGCTTTCTTT. The chain links TRBV10-3 to TRBJ1-1, with D possibly TRBD1 on 6 matching bases. CDR3 length: 13 amino acids. V lost 2 bases and J 9 bases, leaving 13 bases between the germline ends. The V gene's germline CDR1 is ENHRY and CDR2 SYGVKD.

The chain carries TRBV19 and TRBJ2-2; D is unresolved. In germline, CDR1 is LNHDA, CDR2 SQIVND (reference sequence). There are 14 residues in the CDR3. V lost 4 bases and J lost 0, with 6 bases in between. The CDR3 region is CASSKQPNTGELFF. CDR3 nucleotides: TGTGCCAGTAGTAAACAGCCGAACACCGGGGAGCTGTTTTTT. Full variable domain (rest looked up from reference TRBV19 and TRBJ2-2): DGGITQSPKYLFRKEGQNVTLSCEQNLNHDAMYWYRQDPGQGLRLIYYSQIVNDFQKGDIAEGYSVSREKKESFPLTVTSAQKNPTAFYLCASSKQPNTGELFFGEGSRLTVL.

J is TRBJ2-3 and V is TRBV18; D possibly corresponds to TRBD1 (5 bases). The CDR3 loop spans 13 amino acids. V dropped 3 bases and J dropped 4 bases, with 8 bases sitting between them. CDR1 KGHSH and CDR2 LQKENI come from the germline V gene. CDR3 sequence (DNA): TGTGCCAGCTCACCGTCCAGGGCAGATACGCAGTATTTT. Protein: CASSPSRADTQYF. Filled out from reference TRBV18 and TRBJ2-3, the complete variable domain reads NAGVMQNPRHLVRRRGQEARLRCSPMKGHSHVYWYRQLPEEGLKFMVYLQKENIIDESGMPKERFSAEFPKEGPSILRIQQVVRGDSAAYFCASSPSRADTQYFGPGTRLTVL.